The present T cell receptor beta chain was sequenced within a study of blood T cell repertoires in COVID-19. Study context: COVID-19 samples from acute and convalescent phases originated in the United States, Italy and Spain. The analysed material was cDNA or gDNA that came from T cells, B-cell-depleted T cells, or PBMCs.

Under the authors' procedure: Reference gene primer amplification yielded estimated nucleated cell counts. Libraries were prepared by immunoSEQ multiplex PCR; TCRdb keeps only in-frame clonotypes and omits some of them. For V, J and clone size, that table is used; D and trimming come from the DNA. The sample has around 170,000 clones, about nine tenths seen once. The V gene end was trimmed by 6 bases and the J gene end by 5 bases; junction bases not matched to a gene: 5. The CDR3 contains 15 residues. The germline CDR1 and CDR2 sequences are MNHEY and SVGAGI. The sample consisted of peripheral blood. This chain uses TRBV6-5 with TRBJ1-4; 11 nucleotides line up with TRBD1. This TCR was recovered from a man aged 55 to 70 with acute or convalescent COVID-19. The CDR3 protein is CASSPRTGGNEKLFF. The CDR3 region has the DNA TGTGCCAGCAGCCCCCGGACAGGGGGCAATGAAAAACTGTTTTTT.